Sequencing of this T cell receptor (beta chain) was carried out in a study of OX40 agonist ivuxolimab in advanced cancers. Study-wide background: At doses from 0.01 to 10 mg/kg, patients were given intravenous ivuxolimab every 2 weeks. Those treated in dose escalation had hepatocellular carcinoma, melanoma, renal cell cancer or head and neck cancer. Age averaged roughly 60 years (range about 23 to 80), and roughly 82% were male.

Sequencing used immunoSEQ multiplex PCR; TCRdb keeps in-frame clones, though not all of them. The sample lists approximately 61,000 clones, about 85% occurring once. A remark on this clone: Its specificity is unknown.

Broader study findings: It was not determined which antigens were specifically recognized by the peripheral T cells that had undergone clonal expansion.

The CDR3 length is 15 residues. The V segment lost 4 bases and the J segment 6 bases; nucleotides outside the gene matches: 7. Per the germline V gene, CDR1 is SGHRS and CDR2 is YFSETQ. This sequence was found in an adult with an advanced solid tumor such as melanoma, head and neck, liver or kidney cancer. The V gene is TRBV5-1, the J gene TRBJ1-6, with 7 bases lining up with TRBD1. The input for sequencing was CD4+ or CD8+ T cells sorted from blood, taken in a trial of the OX40 agonist ivuxolimab. The CDR3 loop is CASSREGALNSPLHF. In DNA form, the CDR3 reads TGCGCCAGCAGCCGTGAGGGGGCTCTTAATTCACCCCTCCACTTT.